The subject of this entry is one TCR beta chain. As yet, its antigen is unknown. The CDR3 covers 16 residues. Germline assignment: CDR1 LGHNA and CDR2 YSLEER. Trimming took off 0 bases at V and 2 bases at J, with 8 bases between the two ends. The entry originates in a study of cytomegalovirus exposure and HLA in healthy donors. Overall study: The roughly 120 million unique TCR beta sequences, from 150 million to 200 million T cells, were found by an earlier analysis. Whole-study results and caveats: Equally common other TCR beta chains were less clonally expanded than HLA-associated ones, a later analysis found. Among the CMV-associated chains, three were confirmed in vitro as specific for CMV antigens. A later analysis found TCR association rates differed by HLA locus, highest for DRB1 and lowest for HLA-C.

The PCR was carried out with 60 Vbeta primers and 13 Jbeta primers. Assay: immunoSEQ multiplex PCR; the TCRdb copy retains only in-frame clones and omits some. The table records 120,000 or so clones, about 80% of them present only once. The sequenced sample consisted of PBMCs. This receptor was obtained from a man younger than 40 in good health and CMV-seropositive. The chain is built from TRBV4-3 and TRBJ2-6; the D gene is possibly TRBD1 (6 bases). CDR3 bases: TGCGCCAGCAGCCAAGACCAGGGGACTGGGGCCAACGTCCTGACTTTC. This encodes CASSQDQGTGANVLTF.